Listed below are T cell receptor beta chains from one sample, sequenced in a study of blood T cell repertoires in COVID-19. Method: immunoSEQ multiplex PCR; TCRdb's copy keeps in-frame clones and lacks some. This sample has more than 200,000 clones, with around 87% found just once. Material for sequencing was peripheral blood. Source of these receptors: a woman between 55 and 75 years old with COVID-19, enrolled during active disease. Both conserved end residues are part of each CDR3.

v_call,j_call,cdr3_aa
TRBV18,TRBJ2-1,CASSPAGTSGYNEQFF
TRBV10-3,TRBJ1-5,CAISDPTGVGQPQHF
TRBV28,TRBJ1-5,CASRRTGSGQPQHF
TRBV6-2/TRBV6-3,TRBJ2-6,CASSYYGLLSGANVLTF
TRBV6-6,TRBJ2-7,CASSLAASRYEQYF
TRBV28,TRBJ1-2,CASQGDYGYTF
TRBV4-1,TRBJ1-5,CASSQGGGQPQHF
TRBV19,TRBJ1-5,CASSIDSGNQPQHF
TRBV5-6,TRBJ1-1,CASSRSDRITEAFF
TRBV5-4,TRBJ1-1,CASSLARGGGTEAFF
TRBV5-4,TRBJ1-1,CASSERDRENTEAFF
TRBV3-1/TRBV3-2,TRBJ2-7,CASSQAGDAYEQYF
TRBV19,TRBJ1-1,CASSMKRNTEAFF
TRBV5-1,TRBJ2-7,CASSPAGASYEQYF
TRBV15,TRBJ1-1,CATTKELNTEAFF
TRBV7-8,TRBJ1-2,CASSFDRVSVYGYTF
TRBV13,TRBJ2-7,CASSLQQGYEQYF
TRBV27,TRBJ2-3,CASRVLAVPWGPDTQYF
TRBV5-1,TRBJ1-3,CASSLAGVGNTIYF
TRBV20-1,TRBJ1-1,CSAAGGLRAFF
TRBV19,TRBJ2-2,CASTQAGVCTGELFF
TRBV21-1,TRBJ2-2,CASNNRVGGELFF
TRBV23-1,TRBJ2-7,CASSPDCEQGNFYEQYF
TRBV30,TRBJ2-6,CALQSAGANVLTF
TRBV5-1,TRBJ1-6,CASSLGRPGVGSPLHF
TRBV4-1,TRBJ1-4,CASSNTGGYEKLFF
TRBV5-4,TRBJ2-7,CASSSGGAEGHYEQYF
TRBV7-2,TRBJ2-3,CASSRELLPDTQYF
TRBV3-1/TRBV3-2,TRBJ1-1,CASSQAGVNTEAFF
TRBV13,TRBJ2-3,CASSPRVAASTDTQYF
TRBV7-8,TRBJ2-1,CASSLGVGASSYNEQFF
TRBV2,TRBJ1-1,CASARGGSVTEAFF
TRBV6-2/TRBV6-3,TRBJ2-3,CASSLGGGSSTDTQYF
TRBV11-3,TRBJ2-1,CASSLNAGNEQFF
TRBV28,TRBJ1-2,CASSPPPVDYGYTF
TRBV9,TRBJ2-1,CASSIGTSGRSYNEQFF